This is a list of T cell receptor beta chains from one sample in a study of shared T cell receptors in the human thymus. TCRdb's copy holds only in-frame clones and misses some; the assay was immunoSEQ multiplex PCR. Of about 380,000 clones listed, around 93% were seen once; the top ten hold about 0.02%. Sequenced sample: thymocytes. These receptor sequences come from a human donor. Both conserved end residues are part of each CDR3. A D gene is named only where the DNA matches it firmly. Expanded clones are given a class, and other clones once, few, many or no size at all.

size	V	J	D	CDR3	DNA
NA	TRBV27	TRBJ2-7	TRBD1	CASSEKGADTFSYEQYF	TGTGCCAGCAGCGAAAAGGGGGCGGATACCTTCTCCTACGAGCAGTACTTC
NA	TRBV19	TRBJ2-2	NA	CASSPGGELFF	TGTGCCAGTAGCCCGGGCGGGGAGCTGTTTTTT
NA	TRBV10-1	TRBJ2-1	NA	CASQRGGNGDREQFF	TGCGCCAGCCAAAGGGGGGGCAATGGCGACCGTGAGCAGTTCTTC
NA	TRBV9	TRBJ2-2	TRBD2	CASSVAISSGRAGELFF	TGTGCCAGCAGCGTAGCTATCAGTAGCGGGAGGGCCGGGGAGCTGTTTTTT
NA	TRBV28	TRBJ1-4	NA	CASRSGGLANEKLFF	TGTGCCAGCAGGTCCGGGGGGCTGGCTAATGAAAAACTGTTTTTT
few	TRBV6-5	TRBJ1-5	NA	CASTIGQNSNQPQHF	TGTGCCAGCACCATCGGACAGAATAGCAATCAGCCCCAGCATTTT
once	TRBV30	TRBJ1-4	NA	CAWISPGKGEKLFF	TGTGCCTGGATATCCCCAGGGAAGGGGGAAAAACTGTTTTTT
once	TRBV5-8	TRBJ1-4	NA	CASSRDIATNEKLFF	TGTGCCAGCAGCCGGGACATAGCAACTAATGAAAAACTGTTTTTT
NA	TRBV27	TRBJ2-7	TRBD1	CASMPRDRLYEQYF	TGTGCCAGCATGCCCCGGGACAGACTCTACGAGCAGTACTTC
NA	TRBV29-1	TRBJ2-7	NA	CSVVPTGSYEQYF	TGCAGCGTTGTACCGACAGGCTCCTACGAGCAGTACTTC
NA	TRBV5-4	TRBJ2-7	NA	CASSSSGTHLLEQYF	TGTGCCAGCAGCTCATCAGGGACGCACCTCCTCGAGCAGTACTTC
NA	TRBV18	TRBJ2-3	NA	CASSRGSDTQYF	TGTGCCAGCTCACGGGGTTCAGATACGCAGTATTTT
NA	TRBV11-2	TRBJ2-1	NA	CASSFRGRIGDEQFF	TGTGCCAGCAGCTTTAGAGGGAGGATTGGGGATGAGCAGTTCTTC
NA	TRBV7-6	TRBJ2-1	NA	CASSRRRTPNYNEQFF	TGTGCCAGCAGCCGTAGGAGGACTCCCAACTACAATGAGCAGTTCTTC
NA	TRBV19	TRBJ2-2	NA	CASSPLGAPNTGELFF	TGTGCCAGTAGCCCCCTGGGAGCCCCGAACACCGGGGAGCTGTTTTTT
once	TRBV28	TRBJ1-5	TRBD1	CASSPQGQPQHF	TGTGCCAGCAGCCCACAGGGGCAGCCCCAGCATTTT
NA	TRBV4-3	TRBJ2-4	NA	CASSQEVIGVKNIQYF	TGCGCCAGCAGCCAAGAGGTTATAGGGGTAAAAAACATTCAGTACTTC
NA	TRBV10-1	TRBJ1-1	NA	CASSAVRGRTCEAFF	TGCGCCAGCAGTGCCGTTAGGGGTAGAACGTGCGAAGCTTTCTTT
NA	TRBV4-1	TRBJ2-7	TRBD2	CASSQDLVGLAYEQYF	TGCGCCAGCAGCCAAGATTTGGTCGGACTAGCCTACGAGCAGTACTTC
NA	TRBV28	TRBJ1-5	NA	CASSPPARNGNRNQPQHF	TGTGCCAGCAGCCCCCCTGCCCGGAATGGGAATCGAAATCAGCCCCAGCATTTT
NA	TRBV15	TRBJ1-5	TRBD1	CATSRGTLQGASQPQHF	TGTGCCACCAGCAGGGGCACCCTACAGGGGGCGAGTCAGCCCCAGCATTTT
NA	TRBV28	TRBJ2-6	NA	CASRRTGTLNSGANVLTF	TGTGCCAGCCGTCGAACCGGGACCTTAAACTCTGGGGCCAACGTCCTGACTTTC
NA	TRBV28	TRBJ2-5	NA	CASSLWGQETQYF	TGTGCCAGCAGTTTGTGGGGACAAGAGACCCAGTACTTC
NA	TRBV15	TRBJ1-5	NA	CATSRVRQQPQHF	TGTGCCACCAGCAGAGTACGACAGCAGCCCCAGCATTTT
NA	TRBV4-1	TRBJ1-2	NA	CASSQEEKQERDGYTF	TGCGCCAGCAGCCAAGAAGAAAAACAGGAAAGGGATGGCTACACCTTC
once	TRBV7-6	TRBJ2-1	NA	CASSSPHAPGDEQFF	TGTGCCAGCAGCTCTCCCCACGCCCCAGGCGATGAGCAGTTCTTC
NA	TRBV19	TRBJ1-1	NA	CASSDRGWDTEAFF	TGTGCCAGTAGTGATCGGGGGTGGGACACTGAAGCTTTCTTT
NA	TRBV14	TRBJ2-7	NA	CASSQDRGSYEQYF	TGTGCCAGCAGCCAAGATCGGGGCTCCTACGAGCAGTACTTC
NA	TRBV6-4	TRBJ1-4	NA	CASSESRGEKLFF	TGTGCCAGCAGTGAGAGTCGGGGTGAAAAACTGTTTTTT
NA	TRBV20-1	TRBJ1-5	NA	CSASGRAF	TGCAGTGCTAGTGGCCGGGCTTTT